This TCR beta chain was identified in a study of molecular identifiers for immune sequencing clone quantification. The study, taken as a whole, reports: Barcode sharing among identical TCR molecules could make large clones appear smaller. Among about a million naive cells, as was reported, spiked Jurkat TCR RNA from one cell was detectable. Clones carrying above 20 RNA copies accounted for over 98% of effector molecules, under 1% in naive cells.

Both previously described methods and listed TCR primers were employed to make bulk TCR libraries. TCRdb fed the PCR reads into MiXCR, producing one record per CDR3 protein. The repertoire has more than 300,000 distinct CDR3 sequences, about a fifth of them found once; the top ten carry approximately 0.8%. Of note for this clonotype: The antigen is not known.

The specimen was naive CD8+ T cells from blood, with Jurkat cell RNA spiked in. Subset denoted: FACS-sorted CD8+CD4-CCR7+CD45RA+ naive T cells. The sequence was obtained from a human donor in good health. Some libraries in this study had Jurkat cell RNA spiked in.

The CDR3 nucleotides are TGCGCCAGCAGCTTGGCCAGAACCTACGAGCAGTACTTC. Residues: CASSLARTYEQYF. V usage is TRBV5-1 and J usage is TRBJ2-7; D remains ambiguous. Germline values: CDR1 SGHRS, CDR2 YFSETQ. Trimming shortened V by 0 bases and J by 2 bases, and 6 bases separated the two germline ends. The CDR3 totals 13 residues. The full variable domain, rest sourced from reference TRBV5-1 and TRBJ2-7, is KAGVTQTPRYLIKTRGQQVTLSCSPISGHRSVSWYQQTPGQGLQFLFEYFSETQRNKGNFPGRFSGRQFSNSRSEMNVSTLELGDSALYLCASSLARTYEQYFGPGTRLTVT.